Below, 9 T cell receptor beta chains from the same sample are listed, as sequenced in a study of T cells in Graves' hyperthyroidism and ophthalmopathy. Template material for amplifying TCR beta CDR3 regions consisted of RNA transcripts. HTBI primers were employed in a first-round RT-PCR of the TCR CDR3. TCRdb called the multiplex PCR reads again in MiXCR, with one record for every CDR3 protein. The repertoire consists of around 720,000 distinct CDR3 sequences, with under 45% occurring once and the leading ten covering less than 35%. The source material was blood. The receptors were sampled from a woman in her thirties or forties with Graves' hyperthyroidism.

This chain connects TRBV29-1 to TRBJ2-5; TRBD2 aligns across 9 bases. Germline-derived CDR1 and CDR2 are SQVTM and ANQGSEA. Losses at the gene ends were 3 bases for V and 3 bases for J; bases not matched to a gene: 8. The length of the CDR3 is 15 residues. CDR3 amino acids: CSVDMGLAGKETQYF. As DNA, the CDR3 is TGCAGCGTTGATATGGGGCTAGCGGGGAAAGAGACCCAGTACTTC.

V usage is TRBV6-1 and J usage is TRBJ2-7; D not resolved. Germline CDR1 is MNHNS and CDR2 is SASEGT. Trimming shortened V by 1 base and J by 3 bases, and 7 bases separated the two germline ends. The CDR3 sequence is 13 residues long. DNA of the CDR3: TGTGCCAGCAGTGAAGAGACGGGCTACGAGCAGTACTTC. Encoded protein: CASSEETGYEQYF.

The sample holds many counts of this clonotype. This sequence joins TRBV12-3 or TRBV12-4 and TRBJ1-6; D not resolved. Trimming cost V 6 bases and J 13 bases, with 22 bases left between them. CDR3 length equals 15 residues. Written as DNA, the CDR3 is TGTGCCAGCAGAACGCTCCCGGAACCCTCTTTCCCCCTCCACTTT. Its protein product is CASRTLPEPSFPLHF.

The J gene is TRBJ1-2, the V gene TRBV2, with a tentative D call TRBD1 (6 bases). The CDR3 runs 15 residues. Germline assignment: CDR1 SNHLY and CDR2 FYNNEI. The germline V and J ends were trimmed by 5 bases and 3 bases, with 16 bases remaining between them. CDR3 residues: CASSFEVSGDYGYTF. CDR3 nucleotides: TGTGCCAGCAGTTTCGAAGTTTCAGGGGACTATGGCTACACCTTC.

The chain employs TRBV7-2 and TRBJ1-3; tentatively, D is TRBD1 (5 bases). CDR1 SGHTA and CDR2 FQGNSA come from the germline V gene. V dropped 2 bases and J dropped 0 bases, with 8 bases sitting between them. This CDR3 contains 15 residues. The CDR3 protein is CASSLFGGSGNTIYF. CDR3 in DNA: TGTGCCAGCAGCTTATTCGGGGGCTCTGGAAACACCATATATTTT.

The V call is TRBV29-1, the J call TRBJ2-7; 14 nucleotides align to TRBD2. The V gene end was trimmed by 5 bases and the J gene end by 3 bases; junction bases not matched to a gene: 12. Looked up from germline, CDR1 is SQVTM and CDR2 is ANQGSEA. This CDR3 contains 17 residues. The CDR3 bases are TGCAGCGTTTCTGGACTAGCGGGAGGTACACTAATCTACGAGCAGTACTTC. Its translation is CSVSGLAGGTLIYEQYF.

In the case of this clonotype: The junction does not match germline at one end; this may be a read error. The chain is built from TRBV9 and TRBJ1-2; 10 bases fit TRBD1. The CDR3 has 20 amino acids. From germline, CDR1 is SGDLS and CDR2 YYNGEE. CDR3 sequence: CASGVDDRGRENNFNYGYTF. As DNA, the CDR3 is TGCGCCAGCGGCGTAGACGACAGGGGGCGCGAAAACAACTTTAACTATGGCTACACCTTC.

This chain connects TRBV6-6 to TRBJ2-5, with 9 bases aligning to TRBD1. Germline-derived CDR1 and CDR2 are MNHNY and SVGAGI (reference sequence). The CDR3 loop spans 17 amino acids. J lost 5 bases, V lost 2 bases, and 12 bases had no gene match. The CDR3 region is CASSYDSGTGYRETQYF. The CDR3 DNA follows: TGTGCCAGCAGTTACGATTCCGGGACAGGGTATCGGGAGACCCAGTACTTC.

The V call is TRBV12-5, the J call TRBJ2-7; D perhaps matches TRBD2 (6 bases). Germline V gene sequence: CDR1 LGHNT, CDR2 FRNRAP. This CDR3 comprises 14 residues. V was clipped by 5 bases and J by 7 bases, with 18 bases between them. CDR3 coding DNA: TGTGCTAGTGGTCCTCCCCCGACGGCGGGGGAGCAGTACTTC. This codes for CASGPPPTAGEQYF.